This is a list of T cell receptor beta chains from one sample in a study of T cell responses to AZD1222 COVID-19 vaccine. Clones were sequenced by immunoSEQ multiplex PCR, and TCRdb holds only the in-frame ones, with some missing. The profile shows more than 150,000 clones, around 90% of them singletons. Material: peripheral blood, obtained 28 days after the second AZD1222 dose. These receptors all stem from an adult who received the AZD1222 COVID-19 vaccine. Both conserved end residues are part of each CDR3. A D gene is named only where the DNA matches it firmly. Only part of the rows carry a size: once, few, many, or a class if the clone is expanded.

v_call	clone_size	j_call	d_call	cdr3_aa	cdr3_nt
TRBV6-5	NA	TRBJ1-1	NA	CASSYQRGNTEAFF	TGTGCCAGCAGTTACCAGAGGGGTAACACTGAAGCTTTCTTT
TRBV5-1	NA	TRBJ2-1	NA	CASSLVQGPGVNEQFF	TGCGCCAGCAGCTTGGTCCAGGGCCCAGGGGTCAATGAGCAGTTCTTC
TRBV5-1	NA	TRBJ1-5	NA	CASSFFTDNQPQHF	TGCGCCAGCAGCTTCTTCACTGACAATCAGCCCCAGCATTTT
TRBV28	NA	TRBJ2-3	NA	CASSLPGSTDTQYF	TGTGCCAGCAGTTTACCCGGGAGCACAGATACGCAGTATTTT
TRBV30	once	TRBJ1-6	NA	CAWSTGLGPYNSPLHF	TGTGCCTGGAGTACGGGTTTGGGGCCGTATAATTCACCCCTCCACTTT
TRBV18	NA	TRBJ1-5	NA	CASSPPGPRGNQPQHF	TGTGCCAGCTCACCACCGGGCCCACGGGGCAATCAGCCCCAGCATTTT
TRBV6-4	NA	TRBJ1-6	NA	CASSDSGAGSPLHF	TGTGCCAGCAGTGACTCGGGGGCTGGCTCACCCCTCCACTTT
TRBV5-4	NA	TRBJ2-3	TRBD2	CASSSGLTTDTQYF	TGTGCCAGCAGCTCGGGACTAACCACAGATACGCAGTATTTT
TRBV4-1	NA	TRBJ1-6	NA	CASSQDGRAGNSPLHF	TGCGCCAGCAGCCAAGACGGCAGGGCGGGTAATTCACCCCTCCACTTT
TRBV19	NA	TRBJ1-1	NA	CASEPLSGNTEAFF	TGTGCCAGTGAACCACTCTCGGGGAACACTGAAGCTTTCTTT
TRBV7-3	NA	TRBJ2-2	NA	CASSSTDTGELFF	TGTGCCAGCAGCTCTACGGACACCGGGGAGCTGTTTTTT
TRBV5-1	NA	TRBJ2-3	NA	CASSLVEEADTQYF	TGCGCCAGCAGCTTGGTAGAAGAGGCAGATACGCAGTATTTT
TRBV30	NA	TRBJ1-1	TRBD1	CAWREGQLNTEAFF	TGTGCCTGGAGGGAGGGACAGCTGAACACTGAAGCTTTCTTT
TRBV18	few	TRBJ1-2	TRBD1	CASSPTGTGRGYTF	TGTGCCAGCTCTCCAACCGGGACAGGGCGCGGCTACACCTTC
TRBV2	NA	TRBJ1-6	NA	CASSDNPLGSPLHF	TGTGCCAGCAGTGATAATCCCTTGGGGTCACCCCTCCACTTT
TRBV11-3	NA	TRBJ2-2	TRBD2	CASSFGLGNTGELFF	TGTGCCAGCAGCTTTGGACTAGGGAACACCGGGGAGCTGTTTTTT
TRBV2	NA	TRBJ1-2	NA	CASSDRGVRGYTF	TGTGCCAGCAGTGACAGGGGAGTTCGTGGCTACACCTTC
TRBV4-2	NA	TRBJ1-5	NA	CASSQESQGGQPQHF	TGTGCCAGCAGCCAAGAGTCCCAGGGCGGTCAGCCCCAGCATTTT
TRBV5-6	once	TRBJ1-5	NA	CASSLRGPSNQPQHF	TGTGCCAGCAGCTTAAGGGGACCGAGCAATCAGCCCCAGCATTTT
TRBV7-2	NA	TRBJ2-5	TRBD2	CASSRRTSGGETQYF	TGTGCCAGCAGCCGCCGGACTAGCGGGGGAGAGACCCAGTACTTC
TRBV21-1	NA	TRBJ2-1	NA	CASSKACTGAHEQFF	TGTGCCAGCAGCAAAGCGTGTACCGGGGCGCATGAGCAGTTCTTC
TRBV5-6	NA	TRBJ1-6	NA	CASSPPRGNSPLHF	TGTGCCAGCAGCCCCCCGCGGGGGAATTCACCCCTCCACTTT